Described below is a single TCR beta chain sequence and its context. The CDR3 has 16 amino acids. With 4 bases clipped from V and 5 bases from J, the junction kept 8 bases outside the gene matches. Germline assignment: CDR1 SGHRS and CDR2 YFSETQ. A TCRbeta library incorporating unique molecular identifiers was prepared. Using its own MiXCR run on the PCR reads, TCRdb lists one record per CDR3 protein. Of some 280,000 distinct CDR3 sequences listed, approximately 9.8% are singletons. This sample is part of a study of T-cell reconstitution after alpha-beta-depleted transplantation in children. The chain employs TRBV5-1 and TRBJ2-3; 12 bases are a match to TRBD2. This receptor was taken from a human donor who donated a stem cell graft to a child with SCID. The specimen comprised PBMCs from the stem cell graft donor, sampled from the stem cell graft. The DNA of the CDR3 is TGCGCCAGCAGCGTAGGACTAGCGGGGAGAAAAGATACGCAGTATTTT. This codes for CASSVGLAGRKDTQYF.